This T cell receptor beta chain derives from a study of shared clonotypes between healthy human individuals. Per the original data handling: Without quality scores, immunoSEQ junctional reads could not be filtered like full-length reads. TCRdb's copy holds only in-frame clones and misses some; the assay was immunoSEQ multiplex PCR. That table furnishes V, J and clone size, whereas the DNA furnished D and trimming. The sample lists 950,000 to 1,100,000 clones, about 70% seen once, with over 1.3% in the top ten. Germline V gives CDR1 SGHVS, CDR2 FQNEAQ. The CDR3 is 16 amino acids. V lost 5 bases to trimming and J lost 6 bases; unmatched junction nucleotides: 11. Study-level points and caveats: Shared across a handful of donors were about 4.6% of the naive CD4 clonotypes. It was expected that sequencing depth would affect clonotype sharing among donors. A small donor pool kept down the genetic and exposure-history diversity that was represented.

On this clone itself: Its antigen is still unknown.

This clonotype was sampled from a man aged 18 to 30 in good health. This chain links TRBV7-8 with TRBJ2-1; 9 positions agree with TRBD2. The sequencing input was memory CD4+ T cells sorted from blood. Subset specified: CD45RA-negative fraction. In nucleotides, the CDR3 is TGTGCCAGCAGCAAGCGCGCTAGCGGGACCATCAATGAGCAGTTCTTC. The encoded protein is CASSKRASGTINEQFF.